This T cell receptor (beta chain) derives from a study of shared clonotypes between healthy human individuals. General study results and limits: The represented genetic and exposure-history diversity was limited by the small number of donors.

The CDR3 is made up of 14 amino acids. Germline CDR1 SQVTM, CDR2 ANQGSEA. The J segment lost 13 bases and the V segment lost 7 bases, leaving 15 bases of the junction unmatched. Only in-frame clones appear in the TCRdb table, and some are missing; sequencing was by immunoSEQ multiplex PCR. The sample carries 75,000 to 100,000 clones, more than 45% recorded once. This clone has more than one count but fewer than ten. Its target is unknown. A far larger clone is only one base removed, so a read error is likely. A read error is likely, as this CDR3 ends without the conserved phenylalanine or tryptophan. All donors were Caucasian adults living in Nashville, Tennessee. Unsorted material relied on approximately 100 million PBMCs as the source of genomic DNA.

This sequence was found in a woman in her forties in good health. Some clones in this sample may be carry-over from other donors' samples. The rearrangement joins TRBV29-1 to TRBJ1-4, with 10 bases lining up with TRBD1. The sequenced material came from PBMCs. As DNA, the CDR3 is TGCAGCGCTACTCAAGACAGGGGGCCGCGGCGACTGTTTTCT. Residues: CSATQDRGPRRLFS.